Shown below are 9 T cell receptor beta chains from a single sample sequenced in a study of CD8 T cells in Susac syndrome. It was with random hexamers that about 0.45 to 1 ug RNA was reverse transcribed. From the immunoSEQ multiplex PCR reads, TCRdb called clonotypes with MiXCR, one entry per CDR3 protein. In the table there are approximately 26,000 distinct CDR3 sequences, approximately 94% of which are singletons. Material: CD8+ T cells from PBMCs. The receptors here all came from a human donor in good health.

The V call is TRBV20-1, the J call TRBJ2-1; D possibly corresponds to TRBD1 (5 bases). The germline V gene has CDR1 DFQATT and CDR2 SNEGSKA (reference sequence). The V and J ends lost 0 bases and 9 bases respectively, with 15 bases between them. The CDR3 is made up of 14 amino acids. CDR3 residues: CSARDRKGEIEQFF. The CDR3 DNA follows: TGCAGTGCTAGAGATCGAAAAGGGGAAATTGAGCAGTTCTTC.

This rearrangement joins TRBV10-3 to TRBJ2-5; D remains unclear. This CDR3 comprises 13 residues. The ends were cut back, 7 bases at V and 3 bases at J, with 12 bases in the middle. Germline assignment: CDR1 ENHRY and CDR2 SYGVKD. The CDR3 sequence is CAIKERQKETQYF. In DNA, the CDR3 is TGTGCCATCAAAGAGCGTCAGAAAGAGACCCAGTACTTC.

The chain recombines TRBV29-1 with TRBJ1-1; D is possibly TRBD1 (5 bases). The germline V gene encodes CDR1 SQVTM and CDR2 ANQGSEA. This CDR3 is 13 amino acids long. The V and J ends lost 6 bases and 1 base respectively, with 12 bases between them. The CDR3 region has the DNA TGCAGCGTGGCCGGGACGGAGAACACTGAAGCTTTCTTT. Translation: CSVAGTENTEAFF.

This chain links TRBV6-5 with TRBJ1-2; 7 bases align to TRBD1. Germline loops: CDR1 MNHEY, CDR2 SVGAGI. Trimming at V came to 2 bases and at J to 5 bases, leaving 2 bases not matched to a gene. The CDR3 is 13 amino acids. CDR3 nucleotides: TGTGCCAGCAGTTACAGGACAGGATATGGCTACACCTTC. It specifies CASSYRTGYGYTF.

The V call is TRBV7-2, the J call TRBJ1-2; 8 positions match TRBD1. With 7 bases clipped from V and 4 bases from J, the junction kept 11 bases outside the gene matches. Per the germline V gene, CDR1 is SGHTA and CDR2 is FQGNSA. This CDR3 comprises 15 residues. For the CDR3, the DNA is TGTGCCAGCAAAGGACAGGGTGGTTTGGGCTATGGCTACACCTTC. Its protein product is CASKGQGGLGYGYTF.

The chain combines TRBV6-1 with TRBJ1-2; 8 nucleotides align to TRBD1. After removal of 5 bases from V and 6 bases from J, the junction contained 14 bases not matched to a gene. This CDR3 has 16 residues. Germline values: CDR1 MNHNS, CDR2 SASEGT. CDR3 loop: CASSQGTGFYRDGYTF. In DNA form, the CDR3 reads TGTGCCAGCAGTCAAGGGACAGGATTTTATAGGGATGGCTACACCTTC.

V usage is TRBV7-2 and J usage is TRBJ1-2; D possibly corresponds to TRBD1 (5 bases). This CDR3 is 16 amino acids long. Trimming took off 1 base at V and 1 base at J, with 13 bases between the two ends. The V gene's germline CDR1 is SGHTA and CDR2 FQGNSA. The CDR3 DNA follows: TGTGCCAGCAGCTTAGGGGGCTGGGGGATTAACTATGGCTACACCTTC. This codes for CASSLGGWGINYGYTF.

This chain connects TRBV11-2 to TRBJ2-7; 15 bases fit TRBD2. The CDR3 is 17 residues long. The V gene's germline CDR1 is SGHAT and CDR2 FQNNGV. V shed 5 bases, J shed 1 base, and the junction held 6 bases outside the gene matches. The CDR3 region has the DNA TGTGCCAGCAGCGGGAGGGGACTAGCGGGGGGATCCTACGAGCAGTACTTC. Its protein product is CASSGRGLAGGSYEQYF.

V gene TRBV11-2 combines with J gene TRBJ2-1; no clear D gene. The CDR3 is made up of 13 amino acids. Deletions cut 4 bases from V and 7 bases from J, with 11 bases between. In germline, CDR1 is SGHAT, CDR2 FQNNGV. The CDR3 is CASSSSAANEQFF. In nucleotides, the CDR3 is TGTGCCAGCAGCTCCTCAGCAGCGAATGAGCAGTTCTTC.